This T cell receptor beta chain was identified in a study of blood T cells in healthy people across ages. Study observations and caveats: Donors of long life had a larger count of naive CD4+ cells and greater diversity than aged donors. A strong correlation was found between TCR beta diversity and the percentage of naive T cells.

Using a J-beta primer mix together with a sample-barcoded 5' primer, a second PCR was run for roughly 6 to 11 cycles. TCRdb reprocessed the 5' RACE reads via MiXCR and lists one record per CDR3 protein. The sample contains under 1,000,000 distinct CDR3 sequences, roughly 34% of which appear only once. This clonotype came up many times. The antigen remains unidentified. V was clipped by 0 bases and J by 6 bases, with 15 bases between them. Germline-derived CDR1 and CDR2 are DFQATT and SNEGSKA (reference sequence). The CDR3 has 15 residues. This TCR was recovered from a man younger than 30 in good health. What was sequenced was blood. The chain recombines TRBV20-1 with TRBJ2-4, with a possible D match to TRBD1 (6 bases). The CDR3 bases are TGCAGTGCTAGAGACAGGGGCCGAGGTGTAAACATTCAGTACTTC. Its protein product is CSARDRGRGVNIQYF.